The present T cell receptor beta chain was sequenced within a study of blood T cell repertoires in COVID-19. Study summary: There were acute and convalescent COVID-19 samples, and they came from the United States, Italy and Spain.

Under the authors' procedure: Counts of nucleated cells, estimated from reference gene primer amplification, were obtained. This table comes from immunoSEQ multiplex PCR, and its TCRdb copy is limited to in-frame clones, with some not included. V and J calls plus clone size are reproduced from that table; the DNA served to infer D and trimming. The data show about 42,000 clones, approximately 86% seen once. Per the germline V gene, CDR1 is MNHEY and CDR2 is SVGAGI. The CDR3 has 10 residues. Trimming pared 6 bases from V and 4 bases from J, leaving 3 bases between. The sequenced material came from peripheral blood. The source of this sequence is a man between 65 and 79 years old with acute or convalescent COVID-19. This rearrangement joins TRBV6-5 to TRBJ2-5, with D uncertain. CDR3 DNA sequence: TGTGCCAGCAGGGCAGAGACCCAGTACTTC. Translation gives CASRAETQYF.